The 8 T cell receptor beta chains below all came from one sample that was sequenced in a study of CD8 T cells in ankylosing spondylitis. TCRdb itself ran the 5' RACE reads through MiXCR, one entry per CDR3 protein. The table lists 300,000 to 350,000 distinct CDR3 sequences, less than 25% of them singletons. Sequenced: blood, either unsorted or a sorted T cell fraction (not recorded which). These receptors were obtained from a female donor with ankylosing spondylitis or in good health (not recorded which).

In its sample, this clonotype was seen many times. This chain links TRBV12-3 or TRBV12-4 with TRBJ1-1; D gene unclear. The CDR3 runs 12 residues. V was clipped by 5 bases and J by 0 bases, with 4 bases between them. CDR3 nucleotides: TGTGCCAGCAGTCCCCTGAACACTGAAGCTTTCTTT. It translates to CASSPLNTEAFF.

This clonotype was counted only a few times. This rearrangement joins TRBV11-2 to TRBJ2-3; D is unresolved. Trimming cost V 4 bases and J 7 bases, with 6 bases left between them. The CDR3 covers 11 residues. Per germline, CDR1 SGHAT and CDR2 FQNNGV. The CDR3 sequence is CASSSQNTQYF. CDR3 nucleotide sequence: TGTGCCAGCAGCTCGCAAAATACGCAGTATTTT.

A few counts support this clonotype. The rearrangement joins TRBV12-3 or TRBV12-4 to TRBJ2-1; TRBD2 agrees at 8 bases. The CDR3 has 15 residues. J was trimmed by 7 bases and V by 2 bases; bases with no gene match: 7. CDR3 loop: CASSLREGLRNEQFF. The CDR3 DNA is TGTGCCAGCAGTTTACGGGAGGGCCTGAGAAATGAGCAGTTCTTC.

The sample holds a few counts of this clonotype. CDR3 DNA sequence: TGTGCCATCAGCTCGCCGGGGGGCGGGAGGACCGGTGAGCAGTTCTTC. This gives the protein CAISSPGGGRTGEQFF. This chain connects TRBV10-3 to TRBJ2-1; 8 bases line up with TRBD2. From germline, CDR1 is ENHRY and CDR2 SYGVKD. This CDR3 has 16 amino acids. Trimming removed 6 bases from V and 9 bases from J; junction bases left unmatched: 16.

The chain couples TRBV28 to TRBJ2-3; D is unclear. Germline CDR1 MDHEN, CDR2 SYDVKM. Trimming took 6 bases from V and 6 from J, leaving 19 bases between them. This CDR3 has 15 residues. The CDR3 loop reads CASSPGSLLFDTQYF. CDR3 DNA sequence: TGTGCCAGCAGCCCCGGGTCGCTGTTGTTTGATACGCAGTATTTT.

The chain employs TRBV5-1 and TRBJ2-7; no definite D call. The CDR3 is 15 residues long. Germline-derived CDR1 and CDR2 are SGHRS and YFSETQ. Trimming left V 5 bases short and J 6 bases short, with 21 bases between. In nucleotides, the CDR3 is TGCGCCAGCAGTCCCGAATCGGACCCCCTGCGCGAGCAGTACTTC. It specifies CASSPESDPLREQYF.

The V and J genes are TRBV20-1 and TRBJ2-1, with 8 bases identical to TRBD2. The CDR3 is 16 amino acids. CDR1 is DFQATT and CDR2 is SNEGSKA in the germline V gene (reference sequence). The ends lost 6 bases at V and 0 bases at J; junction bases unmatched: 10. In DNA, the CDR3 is TGCAGTGCAGCGAGCGGGAGCGCCAGCTCCTACAATGAGCAGTTCTTC. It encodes CSAASGSASSYNEQFF.

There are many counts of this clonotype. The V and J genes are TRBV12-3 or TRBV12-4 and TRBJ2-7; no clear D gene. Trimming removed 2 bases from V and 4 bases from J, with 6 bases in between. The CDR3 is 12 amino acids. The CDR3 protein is CASSLNQYEQYF. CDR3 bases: TGTGCCAGCAGTTTAAACCAGTACGAGCAGTACTTC.